Listed below are T cell receptor beta chains from one sample, sequenced in a study of control samples from healthy donors and cancer patients. Sequencing was performed with immunoSEQ multiplex PCR; in TCRdb, only in-frame clones are kept and a portion is missing. The sample lists about 150,000 clones, roughly 94% occurring once. Specimen: PBMCs. All receptors come from a man in his sixties with colorectal cancer. CDR3s include the opening cysteine and the closing phenylalanine or tryptophan. D genes are given only for firm matches.

J gene,D gene,V gene,CDR3 protein,CDR3 DNA
TRBJ2-3,-,TRBV13,CASRTRGDTQYF,TGTGCCAGCAGGACAAGGGGGGATACGCAGTATTTT
TRBJ1-1,-,TRBV11-2,CASSLTPPNLEAFF,TGTGCCAGCAGCTTAACCCCCCCCAACCTTGAAGCTTTCTTT
TRBJ1-5,TRBD1,TRBV6-2/TRBV6-3,CASSSQGSGVSVGDQPQHF,TGTGCCAGCAGTTCACAGGGGTCTGGAGTTTCAGTTGGCGATCAGCCCCAGCATTTT
TRBJ2-3,TRBD1,TRBV19,CASSTTGGTDTQYF,TGTGCCAGTAGTACGACAGGGGGCACAGATACGCAGTATTTT
TRBJ2-3,-,TRBV30,CAWSSQGDTQYF,TGTGCCTGGAGTTCTCAGGGGGATACGCAGTATTTT
TRBJ2-7,TRBD1,TRBV19,CASSSGTGASHEQYF,TGTGCCAGTAGTAGCGGGACAGGTGCCAGCCACGAGCAGTACTTC
TRBJ1-5,-,TRBV6-5,CASSYGLGSNQPQHF,TGTGCCAGCAGTTACGGCTTAGGAAGCAATCAGCCCCAGCATTTT
TRBJ1-1,TRBD1,TRBV19,CASSISGQGAEAFF,TGTGCCAGTAGTATTTCAGGACAGGGGGCTGAAGCTTTCTTT
TRBJ2-7,-,TRBV19,CASSVRNSPTYEQYF,TGTGCCAGTAGTGTCAGAAATTCCCCGACCTACGAGCAGTACTTC
TRBJ1-2,TRBD1,TRBV6-5,CASSRTGLIYGYTF,TGTGCCAGCAGTCGGACAGGGTTGATCTATGGCTACACCTTC
TRBJ2-5,-,TRBV2,CASTFGLGETQYF,TGTGCCAGCACTTTCGGGTTGGGGGAGACCCAGTACTTC
TRBJ2-3,TRBD2,TRBV5-1,CASSLGASSGTDTQYF,TGCGCCAGCAGCTTGGGGGCTTCTAGCGGGACAGATACGCAGTATTTT
TRBJ2-3,-,TRBV7-2,CASSFRRTDTQYF,TGTGCCAGCAGCTTCAGACGCACAGATACGCAGTATTTT
TRBJ1-5,TRBD1,TRBV6-5,CATESVGTGNQPQHF,TGTGCCACCGAATCCGTCGGGACAGGCAATCAGCCCCAGCATTTT
TRBJ1-1,-,TRBV2,CASSAADYTEAFF,TGTGCCAGCAGTGCGGCGGATTACACTGAAGCTTTCTTT
TRBJ1-5,-,TRBV29-1,CSVAENSNQPQHF,TGCAGCGTTGCCGAGAATAGCAATCAGCCCCAGCATTTT
TRBJ1-1,-,TRBV6-2/TRBV6-3,CASTPDRSNTEAFF,TGTGCCAGCACCCCGGACAGATCGAACACTGAAGCTTTCTTT
TRBJ2-7,-,TRBV6-6,CASSYRGRASSYEQYF,TGTGCCAGCAGTTACAGGGGTCGCGCCAGCTCCTACGAGCAGTACTTC